Shown below are 9 T cell receptor beta chains from a single sample sequenced in a study of glioma-infiltrating T cells after dendritic cell vaccination (dated by TCRdb to the mid-2010s). Libraries were constructed by the immunoSEQ multiplex PCR assay. TCRdb obtained this table from immuneACCESS and retained in-frame rearrangements with V and J assigned. These tables miss some clones; where compared with another copy, unresolved V genes account for less than half of the shortfall, and the remainder is unexplained. The sample table lists fewer than 75,000 clones, more than 75% of them with a count of one. The ten largest make up roughly 10% of the sample. Read against the paper, the sample's time point label means: after dendritic cell vaccination, including at tumor progression/relapse. The specimen comprised blood, sampled after dendritic cell vaccination. These receptors originate from a human donor with glioblastoma.

For this clone: The sample has other DNA sequences that encode this CDR3 too. The chain links TRBV6-5 to TRBJ1-6, with 9 bases that match TRBD1. Germline CDR1 MNHEY, CDR2 SVGAGI. The CDR3 is 15 amino acids. The J segment lost 13 bases and the V segment lost 5 bases, leaving 12 bases of the junction unmatched. The CDR3 here is CASSKTGGYTPPLHF. The CDR3 bases are TGTGCCAGCAGTAAAACAGGGGGCTACACACCCCCCCTCCACTTT.

The gene calls are TRBV4-2 and TRBJ1-1; no definite D call. CDR1 is LGHNA, CDR2 YNFKEQ, per germline. The CDR3 consists of 13 residues. The V and J ends lost 0 bases and 7 bases respectively, with 9 bases between them. CDR3 region: CASSQEFADEAFF. The CDR3 DNA follows: TGTGCCAGCAGCCAAGAATTCGCGGATGAAGCTTTCTTT.

This sequence joins TRBV7-6 and TRBJ2-2; TRBD1 agrees at 8 bases. Germline CDR1 reads SGHVS; CDR2 reads FNYEAQ. The CDR3 spans 14 residues. V trimming: 1 base; J trimming: 6 bases; junction bases outside the gene matches: 1. The CDR3 sequence: CASSLETGAGELFF. CDR3 DNA sequence: TGTGCCAGCAGCTTAGAGACAGGGGCCGGGGAGCTGTTTTTT.

The chain combines TRBV9 with TRBJ2-5; the match to TRBD2 covers 12 bases. Germline V lookup: CDR1 SGDLS, CDR2 YYNGEE. The CDR3 runs to 14 residues. The V and J ends lost 6 bases and 5 bases, in that order; junction bases with no gene match: 5. This chain's CDR3 is CASNLAGGVETQYF. CDR3 sequence (DNA): TGTGCCAGCAATCTAGCGGGGGGGGTGGAGACCCAGTACTTC.

The J gene is TRBJ2-2, the V gene TRBV7-3; TRBD1 aligns across 7 bases. The CDR3 is 16 residues long. The V gene end was trimmed by 5 bases and the J gene end by 2 bases; junction bases not matched to a gene: 8. The germline V gene encodes CDR1 SGHTA and CDR2 FQGTGA. CDR3: CASSEMTGFNTGELFF. In nucleotides, the CDR3 is TGTGCCAGCAGCGAGATGACAGGGTTCAACACCGGGGAGCTGTTTTTT.

To note about this clone: Different DNA sequences within this sample yield the same CDR3. The V call is TRBV18, the J call TRBJ1-1; D gene unclear. This CDR3 region has 14 residues. The V gene's germline CDR1 is KGHSH and CDR2 LQKENI. V lost 0 bases to trimming and J lost 5 bases, with 10 bases between them. This CDR3 reads CASSPPSGGTEAFF. The CDR3 region has the DNA TGTGCCAGCTCACCACCATCCGGCGGGACTGAAGCTTTCTTT.

J is TRBJ2-7 and V is TRBV4-3, with 8 nucleotides matching TRBD1. The CDR3 runs to 14 residues. CDR1 is LGHNA and CDR2 is YSLEER in the germline V gene. Unmatched junction bases numbered 6, after V lost 1 base and J lost 7 bases. For the CDR3, the DNA is TGCGCCAGCAGCCAAGTCAGGGGGCGCAGAGAGCAGTACTTC. Protein sequence: CASSQVRGRREQYF.

The V gene is TRBV6-5, the J gene TRBJ1-2; 9 nucleotides align to TRBD1. The junction had 6 bases not matched to a gene; V was cut back by 3 bases and J by 4 bases. Germline values: CDR1 MNHEY, CDR2 SVGAGI. The CDR3 totals 15 residues. The CDR3 DNA follows: TGTGCCAGCAGTTATCTCATGACAGGGGGCTATGGCTACACCTTC. This gives the protein CASSYLMTGGYGYTF.

The CDR3 DNA reads TGTGCCAGCAGTGCATCTCCCGGGACAGGGGTCGAGCAGTACTTC. It specifies CASSASPGTGVEQYF. The chain has TRBV6-1 and TRBJ2-7, with 10 nucleotides matching TRBD1. The V gene end was trimmed by 4 bases and the J gene end by 6 bases; junction bases not matched to a gene: 9. Per the germline V gene, CDR1 is MNHNS and CDR2 is SASEGT. CDR3 length equals 15 residues.